Following are 9 T cell receptor beta chains from one sample sequenced in a study of control samples from healthy donors and cancer patients. Data came from immunoSEQ multiplex PCR; TCRdb stores just in-frame clones and leaves some out. This table holds 110,000 or so clones, around nine tenths found once. Material for sequencing was blood. The receptor set was obtained from a man under 40 in good health.

CDR3 nucleotides: TGTGCCAGCAGTTCCCAGCAGCGGGTCGAGTCCAACGTCCTGACTTTC. This translates into CASSSQQRVESNVLTF. This sequence joins TRBV7-3 and TRBJ2-6, with a weak D call TRBD2 (6 bases). The CDR3 covers 16 residues. CDR1 is SGHTA and CDR2 is FQGTGA in the germline V gene. V shed 6 bases and J shed 8 bases, with 20 bases lying between them.

The gene calls are TRBV7-9 and TRBJ2-1; D remains unclear. V shed 3 bases and J shed 3 bases, with 12 bases lying between them. Germline lookup yields CDR1 SEHNR and CDR2 FQNEAQ (reference sequence). The CDR3 runs 15 residues. The CDR3 bases are TGTGCCAGCAGCTTCCGAGGAGTAGACTACAATGAGCAGTTCTTC. This encodes CASSFRGVDYNEQFF.

The chain has TRBV7-2 and TRBJ1-1; D uncertain. The CDR3 has 14 amino acids. The ends were cut back, 2 bases at V and 2 bases at J, with 9 bases in the middle. CDR1 and CDR2 (germline): SGHTA, FQGNSA. This CDR3 reads CASSLRQTNTEAFF. The CDR3 DNA reads as TGTGCCAGCAGCTTAAGGCAGACTAACACTGAAGCTTTCTTT.

The genes are TRBV4-2 and TRBJ1-1; the D is unclear. CDR3 length: 14 amino acids. The V gene lost 5 bases and the J gene lost 1 base, with 11 bases spanning the gap. Germline V gene sequence: CDR1 LGHNA, CDR2 YNFKEQ. The DNA for the CDR3 is TGTGCCAGCAGCGGCCTTAGGGAGAACACTGAAGCTTTCTTT. Protein sequence: CASSGLRENTEAFF.

V gene TRBV14 combines with J gene TRBJ2-7; 9 bases align to TRBD1. V lost 4 bases, J lost 2 bases, and 6 bases stayed unmatched. The germline V gene has CDR1 SGHDN and CDR2 FVKESK. The CDR3 totals 15 residues. The CDR3 loop is CASSPWGTGTYEQYF. CDR3 nucleotide sequence: TGTGCCAGCAGCCCATGGGGGACAGGGACCTACGAGCAGTACTTC.

The chain is built from TRBV5-1 and TRBJ1-1; D is ambiguous. The germline gives CDR1 SGHRS, CDR2 YFSETQ. This CDR3 is 15 amino acids long. V was cut by 2 bases and J by 4 bases, with 15 bases left in between. In DNA, the CDR3 is TGCGCCAGCAGCTTTGGCCCAAGCGGGAGCACTGAAGCTTTCTTT. This gives the protein CASSFGPSGSTEAFF.

V gene TRBV3-1 (or the pseudogene TRBV3-2) combines with J gene TRBJ2-7, with TRBD1 identical over 7 bases. Germline loops: CDR1 LGHDT, CDR2 YNNKEL (reference sequence). The CDR3 totals 16 residues. The trim removed 3 bases at V and 2 bases at J, leaving 10 bases unmatched. The CDR3 DNA reads TGTGCCAGCAGCCATTTAGGGGGCAGGGAACCCTACGAGCAGTACTTC. Its translation: CASSHLGGREPYEQYF.

The chain combines TRBV24-1 with TRBJ1-1; D unresolved. Trimming removed 4 bases from V and 0 bases from J, with 5 bases in between. This CDR3 has 13 amino acids. Per germline, CDR1 KGHDR and CDR2 SFDVKD. The CDR3 spells CATSDLMNTEAFF. As DNA, the CDR3 is TGTGCCACCAGTGACCTTATGAACACTGAAGCTTTCTTT.

The V call is TRBV7-3, the J call TRBJ1-1, with D maybe TRBD1 (5 bases). Looked up from germline, CDR1 is SGHTA and CDR2 is FQGTGA. V shed 5 bases and J shed 11 bases, with 18 bases lying between them. The CDR3 consists of 13 residues. The CDR3 region is CASSQGRGREAFF. CDR3 nucleotide sequence: TGTGCCAGCAGCCAGGGACGAGGACGGGAGGCTTTCTTT.